This T cell receptor beta chain was captured by sequencing in a study of blood T cell repertoires in COVID-19. Participant reports of clinical history set cohort assignment. In the authors' workflow: Reference gene primer amplification gave nucleated cell count estimates. Profiled with immunoSEQ multiplex PCR; TCRdb holds only in-frame clones, not every one. V, J and clone size are those of that table, while D and trimming were read from the DNA. The sample has approximately 500,000 clones; 88% are singletons. The V gene's germline CDR1 is SEHNR and CDR2 FQNEAQ (reference sequence). The J segment lost 0 bases and the V segment lost 0 bases, leaving 1 base of the junction unmatched. This CDR3 has 17 residues.

The source of this sequence is a woman in her 40s who had recovered from COVID-19. The chain recombines TRBV7-9 with TRBJ2-5; 13 bases line up with TRBD2. Sample: PBMCs or T cells enriched from blood (not recorded which). CDR3 region: CASSLATSGRDQETQYF. In DNA, the CDR3 is TGTGCCAGCAGCTTAGCTACTAGCGGGAGGGACCAAGAGACCCAGTACTTC.